These 22 T cell receptor beta chains came from one sample sequenced in a study of blood T cell repertoires in COVID-19. Assay: immunoSEQ multiplex PCR; the TCRdb copy retains only in-frame clones and omits some. The sample has about 200,000 clones, over 75% seen once. Sequenced input: peripheral blood. These receptors were taken from a person aged 65-85 years with COVID-19, enrolled during active disease.

This clone was counted once. The V gene is TRBV29-1, the J gene TRBJ2-3; TRBD2 aligns across 10 bases. Germline values: CDR1 SQVTM, CDR2 ANQGSEA. After removal of 5 bases from V and 4 bases from J, the junction contained 9 bases not matched to a gene. The CDR3 is 15 residues long. Written as DNA, the CDR3 is TGCAGCGTTAAGCAGAGCGGGAGGGCGTCAGATACGCAGTATTTT. It encodes CSVKQSGRASDTQYF.

V and J are TRBV25-1 and TRBJ2-5; D is perhaps TRBD1 (6 bases). The V gene's germline CDR1 is MGHDK and CDR2 SYGVNS. The CDR3 runs to 15 residues. Trimming removed 3 bases from V and 4 bases from J, with 15 bases in between. CDR3 region: CASSDTGFSRETQYF. DNA for the CDR3: TGTGCCAGCAGTGACACAGGGTTTTCGAGAGAGACCCAGTACTTC.

The chain recombines TRBV7-3 with TRBJ1-3, with 9 bases matching TRBD1. Germline lookup yields CDR1 SGHTA and CDR2 FQGTGA. The junction had 7 bases not matched to a gene; V was cut back by 3 bases and J by 4 bases. CDR3 length equals 16 residues. The CDR3 is CASSFYGTGPGNTIYF. The CDR3 DNA reads TGTGCCAGCAGCTTCTATGGGACAGGGCCGGGAAACACCATATATTTT.

At least ten counts were recorded for this clone. Other DNA sequences from this sample encode an identical CDR3 as well. V is TRBV6-2 or TRBV6-3 and J is TRBJ1-2; unclear D gene. Germline V gene sequence: CDR1 MNHEY, CDR2 SVGEGT. This CDR3 region has 11 residues. V was shortened by 6 bases and J by 4 bases, with 6 bases between the two germline ends. CDR3: CASSTGYGYTF. The CDR3 coding sequence is TGTGCCAGCAGCACCGGCTATGGCTACACCTTC.

J is TRBJ1-5 and V is TRBV19, with 8 bases matching TRBD1. The germline V gene encodes CDR1 LNHDA and CDR2 SQIVND (reference sequence). The V segment lost 4 bases and the J segment 7 bases; nucleotides outside the gene matches: 12. The CDR3 is 16 residues long. CDR3 sequence reads: CASSTPGRGRGQPQHF. The CDR3 DNA sequence: TGTGCCAGTAGTACCCCTGGCAGGGGGCGGGGACAGCCCCAGCATTTT.

This clone has more than one count but fewer than ten. The V gene is TRBV28, the J gene TRBJ1-6, with D perhaps TRBD1 (6 bases). Germline CDR1 and CDR2: MDHEN and SYDVKM. The V and J ends lost 8 bases and 6 bases respectively, with 17 bases between them. The CDR3 loop spans 15 amino acids. The CDR3 coding sequence is TGTGCCAGCCAATCCTTTGGACAGCTTAATTCACCCCTCCACTTT. Residues: CASQSFGQLNSPLHF.

The V and J genes are TRBV7-2 and TRBJ1-2, with unresolved D. This CDR3 is built from 15 residues. V shed 0 bases and J shed 6 bases, with 14 bases lying between them. CDR1 is SGHTA and CDR2 is FQGNSA in the germline V gene. The CDR3, as DNA: TGTGCCAGCAGCTTAGCAAGATCGGCGGTGAATGGCTACACCTTC. It translates to CASSLARSAVNGYTF.

The chain recombines TRBV18 with TRBJ2-1, with 11 bases identical to TRBD1. Germline V lookup: CDR1 KGHSH, CDR2 LQKENI. There are 16 residues in the CDR3. J was trimmed by 9 bases and V by 0 bases; bases with no gene match: 7. Here the CDR3 DNA reads TGTGCCAGCTCACCACCCAAGGGACAGGGGGTTGGTGAGCAGTTCTTC. This gives the protein CASSPPKGQGVGEQFF.

This chain links TRBV18 with TRBJ2-7, with 8 bases fitting TRBD1. Germline trimming cut 4 bases from V and 2 bases from J; bases unmatched to any gene: 7. The CDR3 has 15 amino acids. Germline V CDR1 and CDR2: KGHSH, LQKENI. The DNA of the CDR3 is TGTGCCAGCTCACTTAAAGGACAGGGCCCCTACGAGCAGTACTTC. It yields the protein CASSLKGQGPYEQYF.

The gene calls are TRBV5-1 and TRBJ1-2; D call uncertain. The V gene's germline CDR1 is SGHRS and CDR2 YFSETQ. V dropped 0 bases and J dropped 6 bases, with 6 bases sitting between them. The CDR3 length is 12 residues. CDR3 sequence reads: CASSLGSDGYTF. In DNA, the CDR3 is TGCGCCAGCAGCTTGGGTTCAGATGGCTACACCTTC. Using reference TRBV5-1 and TRBJ1-2 for the parts outside the CDR3, the full variable domain is KAGVTQTPRYLIKTRGQQVTLSCSPISGHRSVSWYQQTPGQGLQFLFEYFSETQRNKGNFPGRFSGRQFSNSRSEMNVSTLELGDSALYLCASSLGSDGYTFGSGTRLTVV.

The CDR3 DNA reads as TGCGCCAGCAGTCCGGGGGACGTCGGACCCGGGGAGCTGTTTTTT. It yields the protein CASSPGDVGPGELFF. The chain couples TRBV23-1 to TRBJ2-2, with TRBD2 as a possible D gene (6 bases). TRBV23-1 is an ORF, and what it does is uncertain. The CDR3 spans 15 residues. V was cut by 4 bases and J by 6 bases, with 15 bases left in between.

The chain has TRBV19 and TRBJ2-2; possibly TRBD1 for D (6 bases). This CDR3 spans 16 amino acids. Germline V lookup: CDR1 LNHDA, CDR2 SQIVND (reference sequence). The V end was cut by 4 bases, the J end by 2 bases, with 14 bases between. CDR3 sequence (DNA): TGTGCCAGTAGTAAAACAGGGATGGTTAACACCGGGGAGCTGTTTTTT. Amino acids: CASSKTGMVNTGELFF.

The CDR3 here is CASSERRSSYEQYF. The CDR3 nucleotides read TGTGCCAGCAGTGAACGAAGGAGCTCCTACGAGCAGTACTTC. J is TRBJ2-7 and V is TRBV6-1; no firm D call. Germline CDR1 is MNHNS and CDR2 is SASEGT. CDR3 size: 14 residues. Trimming cost V 2 bases and J 0 bases, with 8 bases left between them.

This clone appeared once. The chain links TRBV7-2 to TRBJ2-3, with a weak D call TRBD2 (6 bases). The V end lost 4 bases, the J end lost 5 bases, and 13 bases lay between the germline ends. The CDR3 length is 14 residues. CDR1 and CDR2 from the germline V gene are SGHTA and FQGNSA. Here the CDR3 DNA reads TGTGCCAGCAGCTCTAAACTCGGGGGAGATACGCAGTATTTT. Its protein product is CASSSKLGGDTQYF.

The V gene is TRBV30, the J gene TRBJ2-5; tentatively, D is TRBD2 (5 bases). Germline assignment: CDR1 GTSNPN and CDR2 SVGIG (reference sequence). The CDR3 totals 14 residues. Trimming took 0 bases from V and 9 from J, leaving 17 bases between them. Here the CDR3 reads CAWSVGRVGESQYF. Here the CDR3 DNA reads TGTGCCTGGAGTGTAGGGAGAGTTGGGGAGTCCCAGTACTTC.

This clone came up once. This chain uses TRBV19 with TRBJ2-3, with TRBD1 as a possible D gene (6 bases). CDR3 length equals 15 residues. V was clipped by 4 bases and J by 3 bases, with 14 bases between them. Per the germline V gene, CDR1 is LNHDA and CDR2 is SQIVND (reference sequence). The CDR3 nucleotides are TGTGCCAGTAGTACTCAACAAGGGGGTACAGATACGCAGTATTTT. Translating it yields CASSTQQGGTDTQYF.

V gene TRBV27 combines with J gene TRBJ1-6; unclear D gene. The CDR3 consists of 13 residues. Per the germline V gene, CDR1 is MNHEY and CDR2 is SMNVEV (reference sequence). The ends were cut back, 1 base at V and 7 bases at J, with 5 bases in the middle. The CDR3 sequence: CASSLFMNSPLHF. The CDR3 region has the DNA TGTGCCAGCAGTTTATTTATGAATTCACCCCTCCACTTT.

This clone showed up just once. The chain has TRBV30 and TRBJ2-3; D might be TRBD2 (5 bases). The germline V gene has CDR1 GTSNPN and CDR2 SVGIG (reference sequence). The CDR3 is made up of 13 amino acids. V lost 7 bases, J lost 6 bases, and 17 bases lay in between. CDR3 bases: TGTGCCTTCTTGAGGGCCCAAGGGGATACGCAGTATTTT. Translated, it gives CAFLRAQGDTQYF.

The rearrangement uses TRBV5-6 and TRBJ1-3; 8 positions match TRBD1. CDR1 is SGHDT, CDR2 YYEEEE, per germline. V lost 3 bases to trimming and J lost 0 bases; unmatched junction nucleotides: 5. This CDR3 has 16 residues. The CDR3 reads CASSYRGDASGNTIYF. CDR3 sequence (DNA): TGTGCCAGCAGCTACAGGGGGGACGCCTCTGGAAACACCATATATTTT.

This clone was detected only once. The CDR3 reads CASSMGRKAFF. DNA for the CDR3: TGTGCCAGCAGTATGGGGAGGAAAGCTTTCTTT. The V call is TRBV27, the J call TRBJ1-1, with unresolved D. V was pared by 5 bases and J by 9 bases, with 10 bases between. The CDR3 covers 11 residues. From germline, CDR1 is MNHEY and CDR2 SMNVEV (reference sequence).

The gene calls are TRBV7-6 and TRBJ1-1, with no clear D. Trimming cost V 5 bases and J 10 bases, with 14 bases left between them. Germline CDR1 is SGHVS and CDR2 is FNYEAQ. The CDR3 has 12 residues. CDR3 sequence: CASSPPGGRAFF. The DNA of the CDR3 is TGTGCCAGCAGCCCACCTGGTGGGCGAGCTTTCTTT. Filled out from reference TRBV7-6 and TRBJ1-1, the complete variable domain reads GAGVSQSPRYKVTKRGQDVALRCDPISGHVSLYWYRQALGQGPEFLTYFNYEAQQDKSGLPNDRFSAERPEGSISTLTIQRTEQRDSAMYRCASSPPGGRAFFGQGTRLTVV.

The chain's CDR3 is CASSTGGWNTDTQYF. The CDR3, as DNA: TGTGCCAGCAGCACAGGGGGTTGGAACACAGATACGCAGTATTTT. The chain joins TRBV28 to TRBJ2-3; TRBD1 matches at 8 bases. Unmatched junction bases numbered 7, after V lost 6 bases and J lost 2 bases. Germline CDR1 is MDHEN and CDR2 is SYDVKM. The CDR3 contains 15 residues.